What follows are 3 T cell receptor beta chains derived from one specimen sequenced in a study of beta chain features in type 1 diabetes. The whole isolated RNA underwent reverse transcription, so sequencing captured expressed TCRB transcripts. The table came from immunoSEQ multiplex PCR; TCRdb's copy has only in-frame clones and leaves some out. The repertoire holds hundreds of thousands of clones, around 15% seen once, with 0.035% to 0.04% in the top ten. Study-wide points: The study found moderately but significantly shorter TCRB CDR3s in all four CD4+ subsets of Type 1 diabetes patients.

These receptors are not linked to any known antigen. Material: naive CD4+ T cells from blood. The receptor set was obtained from a man aged 18 to 30 with type 1 diabetes.

This chain uses TRBV15 with TRBJ2-3; a possible D gene is TRBD2 (5 bases). V shed 0 bases and J shed 4 bases, with 17 bases lying between them. The germline V gene has CDR1 LNHNV and CDR2 YYDKDF (reference sequence). The CDR3 consists of 17 residues. CDR3 amino acids: CATSRDSLAPRPDTQYF. The DNA of the CDR3 is TGTGCCACCAGCAGAGATTCTCTAGCTCCAAGGCCAGATACGCAGTATTTT.

This clone was observed at least ten times. This specimen includes other DNA sequences encoding the same CDR3. V and J are TRBV7-2 and TRBJ2-7; no clear D. V lost 5 bases and J 1 base, leaving 3 bases between the germline ends. The CDR3 loop spans 11 amino acids. Germline V gene data show CDR1 as SGHTA and CDR2 as FQGNSA. CDR3 sequence: CASSPSYEQYF. In DNA form, the CDR3 reads TGTGCCAGCAGCCCTTCCTACGAGCAGTACTTC. The whole variable domain, remainder taken from reference TRBV7-2 and TRBJ2-7, is GAGVSQSPSNKVTEKGKDVELRCDPISGHTALYWYRQSLGQGLEFLIYFQGNSAPDKSGLPSDRFSAERTGGSVSTLTIQRTQQEDSAVYLCASSPSYEQYFGPGTRLTVT.

The chain is built from TRBV4-1 and TRBJ2-6; TRBD1 might be the D (6 bases). Trimming cost V 4 bases and J 0 bases, with 13 bases left between them. The CDR3 has 17 amino acids. CDR1 is MGHRA and CDR2 is YSYEKL in the germline V gene. CDR3 loop: CASSLEQGPSGANVLTF. The CDR3 nucleotides are TGCGCCAGCAGCCTAGAACAGGGCCCCTCTGGGGCCAACGTCCTGACTTTC.